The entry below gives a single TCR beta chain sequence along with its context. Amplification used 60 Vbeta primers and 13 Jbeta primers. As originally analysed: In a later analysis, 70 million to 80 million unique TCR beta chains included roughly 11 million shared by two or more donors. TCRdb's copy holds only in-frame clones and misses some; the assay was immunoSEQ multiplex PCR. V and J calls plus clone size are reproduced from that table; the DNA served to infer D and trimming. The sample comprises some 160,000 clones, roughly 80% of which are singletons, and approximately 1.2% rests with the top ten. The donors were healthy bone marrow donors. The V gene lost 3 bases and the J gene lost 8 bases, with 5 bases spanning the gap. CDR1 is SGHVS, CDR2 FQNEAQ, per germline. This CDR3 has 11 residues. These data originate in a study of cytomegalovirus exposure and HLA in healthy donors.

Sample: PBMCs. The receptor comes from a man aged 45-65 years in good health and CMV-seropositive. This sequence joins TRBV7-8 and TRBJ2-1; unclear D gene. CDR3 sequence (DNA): TGTGCCAGCAGCTTCGGGTATGAGCAGTTCTTC. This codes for CASSFGYEQFF.